This paragraph reports one T cell receptor beta chain. This CDR3 is built from 17 residues. Looked up from germline, CDR1 is SGHNT and CDR2 is YENEEA. J lost 1 base, V lost 5 bases, and 9 bases had no gene match. This sample was taken from a study of blood T cell repertoires in COVID-19. On the study more broadly: Some COVID-19 samples were acute and others convalescent; all came from the United States, Italy and Spain. T cells, B-cell-depleted T cells, or PBMCs supplied cDNA or gDNA.

Per the original data handling: Reference gene primers were amplified, and this amplification served to estimate nucleated cell counts. The protocol was immunoSEQ multiplex PCR, while the TCRdb copy is restricted to in-frame clones and leaves out a portion. The D gene and trimming were derived from the DNA, and the V and J assignments and clone size from that table. The repertoire holds some 380,000 clones, around 90% seen once, with roughly 6.8% in the top ten. The chain joins TRBV11-3 to TRBJ2-2; 8 nucleotides agree with TRBD1. Sample: peripheral blood. The receptor was derived from a man between 18 and 35 years old with active or convalescent COVID-19. DNA for the CDR3: TGTGCCAGCAGCCCAGGACAGGGACTCGGGAACACCGGGGAGCTGTTTTTT. Residues: CASSPGQGLGNTGELFF.